These T cell receptor beta chains were read from a single sample in a study of OX40 agonist ivuxolimab in advanced cancers. Some clones are missing from TCRdb's copy, which holds only in-frame ones; the method was immunoSEQ multiplex PCR. The sample has 65,000 to 90,000 clones; 75% to 85% are singletons. The source material was CD4+ or CD8+ T cells sorted from blood, sampled in a trial of the OX40 agonist ivuxolimab. These receptors all stem from an adult with an advanced solid tumor such as melanoma, head and neck, liver or kidney cancer. Both conserved end residues are part of each CDR3. A D gene is named only where the DNA matches it firmly. Clone size appears in some rows only: once, few, many, or a class for an expanded clone.

J: TRBJ1-5
V: TRBV7-2
D: NA
size: NA
CDR3: CASSSSSGTWRQPQHF
DNA: TGTGCCAGCAGCTCTTCTTCGGGGACTTGGCGTCAGCCCCAGCATTTT

J: TRBJ1-5
V: TRBV2
D: NA
size: NA
CDR3: CASGGASNQPQHF
DNA: TGTGCCAGCGGTGGGGCGAGCAATCAGCCCCAGCATTTT

J: TRBJ1-3
V: TRBV21-1
D: NA
size: NA
CDR3: CASSKVRYGCSGNTIYF
DNA: NA

J: TRBJ1-4
V: TRBV9
D: TRBD1
size: few
CDR3: CASSPAGGEGEKLFF
DNA: TGTGCCAGCAGCCCGGCAGGGGGAGAGGGTGAAAAACTGTTTTTT

J: TRBJ2-2
V: TRBV5-8
D: NA
size: NA
CDR3: CASSLDGANTGELFF
DNA: TGTGCCAGCAGCCTGGACGGTGCGAACACCGGGGAGCTGTTTTTT

J: TRBJ2-1
V: TRBV7-9
D: NA
size: NA
CDR3: CASSLRSSSYNEQFF
DNA: TGTGCCAGCAGCTTGAGATCCAGCTCCTACAATGAGCAGTTCTTC

J: TRBJ1-5
V: TRBV10-2
D: TRBD1
size: NA
CDR3: CASSLGTGRQPQHF
DNA: TGCGCCAGCAGCCTTGGGACAGGGCGTCAGCCCCAGCATTTT

J: TRBJ1-3
V: TRBV4-2
D: NA
size: NA
CDR3: CASSPSSNTIYF
DNA: TGTGCCAGCAGCCCATCTTCAAACACCATATATTTT

J: TRBJ2-7
V: TRBV7-2
D: NA
size: NA
CDR3: CASSAQNYEQYF
DNA: TGTGCCAGCAGCGCACAGAACTACGAGCAGTACTTC

J: TRBJ2-1
V: TRBV5-1
D: TRBD2
size: NA
CDR3: CASRTEGAGGALNEQFF
DNA: TGCGCCAGCAGAACCGAGGGAGCCGGGGGGGCCTTGAATGAGCAGTTCTTC

J: TRBJ2-3
V: TRBV5-1
D: NA
size: few
CDR3: CASSLGGYTDTQYF
DNA: TGCGCCAGCAGCTTGGGGGGTTACACAGATACGCAGTATTTT

J: TRBJ2-1
V: TRBV6-4
D: TRBD2
size: NA
CDR3: CASSDFTSGGAGEQFF
DNA: TGTGCCAGCAGTGACTTCACTAGCGGGGGGGCAGGTGAGCAGTTCTTC

J: TRBJ1-2
V: TRBV10-3
D: NA
size: NA
CDR3: CAISAREEAGYTF
DNA: TGTGCCATCAGTGCTAGGGAAGAAGCTGGCTACACCTTC

J: TRBJ2-3
V: TRBV5-1
D: NA
size: NA
CDR3: CASSPRHEGSGPNRYF
DNA: TGCGCCAGCAGCCCACGTCATGAGGGTTCGGGCCCTAATAGGTATTTT

J: TRBJ2-3
V: TRBV6-5
D: TRBD2
size: NA
CDR3: CASSYLGGTQYF
DNA: TGTGCCAGCAGTTACCTGGGAGGGACGCAGTATTTT

J: TRBJ1-2
V: TRBV2
D: TRBD1
size: NA
CDR3: CAMTGLGYTF
DNA: TGTGCCATGACAGGGCTTGGCTACACCTTC

J: TRBJ1-2
V: TRBV7-8
D: NA
size: NA
CDR3: CASSPQGMRRDGYTF
DNA: TGTGCCAGCAGCCCGCAGGGGATGCGGAGGGATGGCTACACCTTC

J: TRBJ2-7
V: TRBV4-2
D: TRBD1
size: NA
CDR3: CASSQGPGQGAGEQYF
DNA: TGTGCCAGCAGCCAAGGCCCGGGACAGGGGGCTGGCGAGCAGTACTTC

J: TRBJ2-7
V: TRBV7-9
D: TRBD1
size: once
CDR3: CASSLGGTGTEQYF
DNA: TGTGCCAGCAGCTTAGGTGGGACAGGGACCGAGCAGTACTTC

J: TRBJ1-3
V: TRBV19
D: NA
size: NA
CDR3: CASSIQDVGPFSGNTIYF
DNA: TGTGCCAGTAGTATACAGGACGTCGGGCCTTTCTCTGGAAACACCATATATTTT

J: TRBJ1-2
V: TRBV7-9
D: NA
size: NA
CDR3: CASSFDSVPNYGYTF
DNA: TGTGCCAGCAGCTTCGACTCAGTCCCTAACTATGGCTACACCTTC

J: TRBJ2-7
V: TRBV5-1
D: NA
size: NA
CDR3: CASMVGQGGEQYF
DNA: TGCGCCAGCATGGTTGGGCAGGGGGGCGAGCAGTACTTC

J: TRBJ2-7
V: TRBV7-2
D: TRBD1
size: NA
CDR3: CASSPDRLYEQYF
DNA: TGTGCCAGCAGCCCGGACAGGCTCTACGAGCAGTACTTC

J: TRBJ2-1
V: TRBV10-3
D: TRBD2
size: NA
CDR3: CAISEAGGLRGTRHNEQFF
DNA: TGTGCCATCAGTGAGGCGGGGGGGCTGAGAGGGACTAGACACAATGAGCAGTTCTTC

J: TRBJ1-2
V: TRBV6-5
D: TRBD1
size: NA
CDR3: CASKKGAMDYGYTF
DNA: TGTGCCAGCAAGAAGGGGGCGATGGACTATGGCTACACCTTC

J: TRBJ2-1
V: TRBV2
D: NA
size: NA
CDR3: CASSVEGRNEQFF
DNA: TGTGCCAGCAGTGTTGAGGGAAGGAATGAGCAGTTCTTC

J: TRBJ1-2
V: TRBV4-1
D: NA
size: NA
CDR3: CASSQGSGLFYGYTF
DNA: TGCGCCAGCAGCCAAGGCAGCGGGCTTTTCTATGGCTACACCTTC

J: TRBJ2-7
V: TRBV2
D: NA
size: NA
CDR3: CASSEFRVGDEQYF
DNA: TGTGCCAGCAGTGAGTTCAGGGTAGGAGACGAGCAGTACTTC